The entry that follows covers one T cell receptor beta chain sequence. Its antigen is undetermined. This CDR3 comprises 16 residues. Germline V CDR1 and CDR2: SGHRS, YFSETQ. The V and J ends lost 4 bases and 1 base respectively, with 17 bases between them. Hyperthyroidism patients had new diagnoses, durations under 2 months, and ages of 18 to 65. The record originates from a study of Graves' ophthalmopathy and Graves' hyperthyroidism. Study-wide results and limits: A majority of expanded thyroid clonotypes exceeding 0.001 frequency were likewise present in blood. Sensitivity reached approximately 85% and specificity 81.08% for a 13-signature model separating ophthalmopathy from stable hyperthyroidism. This model predicted ophthalmopathy progression (sensitivity 70% to 71%, specificity roughly 72%).

The study amplified TCR beta CDR3 regions using RNA transcripts. The first-round RT-PCR employed HTBI primers together with the Qiagen OneStep RT-PCR kit. A multiplex PCR was then performed as the second round. From the multiplex PCR reads, TCRdb called clonotypes with MiXCR, one entry per CDR3 protein. The top ten clones hold over 8.5% of a sample with around 1,200,000 distinct CDR3 sequences, approximately 35% of them seen once. This chain connects TRBV5-1 to TRBJ1-1; weak D call: TRBD1 (5 bases). Sample: peripheral blood or thyroid tissue (not recorded which). The origin of this receptor is an adult man with Graves' hyperthyroidism. The CDR3 sequence: CASSPAGRAANTEAFF. In DNA form, the CDR3 reads TGCGCCAGCAGCCCGGCAGGCAGGGCCGCGAACACTGAAGCTTTCTTT.